These 32 T cell receptor beta chains were all obtained from the same sample, sequenced in a study of OX40 agonist ivuxolimab in advanced cancers. Assay: immunoSEQ multiplex PCR; the TCRdb copy retains only in-frame clones and omits some. The data contain under 50,000 clones, roughly 90% of them singletons. The starting material was CD4+ or CD8+ T cells sorted from blood, obtained in a trial of the OX40 agonist ivuxolimab. The receptor source for this set is an adult with an advanced solid tumor such as melanoma, head and neck, liver or kidney cancer.

As DNA, the CDR3 is TGTGCCATCACCGAGGGGGCTACTAGCACAGATACGCAGTATTTT. As protein: CAITEGATSTDTQYF. The V and J genes are TRBV10-3 and TRBJ2-3; 7 bases agree with TRBD1. Germline CDR1 ENHRY, CDR2 SYGVKD. This CDR3 has 15 residues. The trim removed 7 bases at V and 0 bases at J, leaving 7 bases unmatched.

The V and J genes are TRBV27 and TRBJ2-3; D not certain. CDR3 length equals 12 residues. The germline gives CDR1 MNHEY, CDR2 SMNVEV (reference sequence). The ends were cut back, 8 bases at V and 5 bases at J, with 11 bases in the middle. CDR3 in DNA: TGTGCCAGCTCCCTTTTAGGAGATACGCAGTATTTT. The encoded protein is CASSLLGDTQYF.

The CDR3 DNA sequence: TGTGCCAGCAACCAGGCTACAGGCTCAACTAATGAAAAACTGTTTTTT. It is translated as CASNQATGSTNEKLFF. This chain connects TRBV4-2 to TRBJ1-4, with D perhaps matching TRBD1 (5 bases). V was trimmed by 7 bases and J by 0 bases, leaving 15 bases between them. The CDR3 extends over 16 amino acids. CDR1 is LGHNA and CDR2 is YNFKEQ in the germline V gene.

This rearrangement joins TRBV7-9 to TRBJ2-3; D not certain. Germline values: CDR1 SEHNR, CDR2 FQNEAQ (reference sequence). The CDR3 consists of 15 residues. V was pared by 1 base and J by 3 bases, with 11 bases between. In DNA, the CDR3 is TGTGCCAGCAGCTTAGTCGTCTCCAGGACAGATACGCAGTATTTT. This encodes CASSLVVSRTDTQYF.

The rearrangement joins TRBV7-8 to TRBJ2-1; D possibly corresponds to TRBD2 (5 bases). CDR3 length: 19 residues. Per germline, CDR1 SGHVS and CDR2 FQNEAQ. V was clipped by 0 bases and J by 4 bases, with 22 bases between them. CDR3 residues: CASSLASNGGSLRYNEQFF. CDR3 in DNA: TGTGCCAGCAGCTTAGCCTCCAATGGAGGCTCCCTAAGATACAATGAGCAGTTCTTC.

The chain uses TRBV4-2 and TRBJ2-3; D is possibly TRBD2 (5 bases). V dropped 7 bases and J dropped 3 bases, with 14 bases sitting between them. The CDR3 contains 14 residues. Germline V lookup: CDR1 LGHNA, CDR2 YNFKEQ. CDR3 region: CASNFGRETDTQYF. In DNA, the CDR3 is TGTGCCAGCAACTTCGGAAGGGAGACAGATACGCAGTATTTT.

V is TRBV2 and J is TRBJ1-5, with D tentatively TRBD1 (5 bases). This CDR3 region has 16 residues. Between the trimmed V and J ends, which lost 4 bases and 4 bases, there was a span of 17 bases. Germline CDR1 and CDR2: SNHLY and FYNNEI. The CDR3 coding sequence is TGTGCCAGCAGTGCCAGAAGAGCAGGGAGGAATCAGCCCCAGCATTTT. This sequence encodes CASSARRAGRNQPQHF.

The chain joins TRBV27 to TRBJ2-2, with D possibly being TRBD2 (5 bases). This CDR3 has 13 residues. The germline V gene has CDR1 MNHEY and CDR2 SMNVEV (reference sequence). V was pared by 4 bases and J by 7 bases, with 10 bases between. The CDR3 DNA is TGTGCCAGCAGTTCCCGGACTCACGGGGAGCTGTTTTTT. Protein product: CASSSRTHGELFF.

The CDR3 sequence: CATTRGQGLEQYV. The CDR3 nucleotides are TGTGCCACCACCCGCGGGCAGGGGCTCGAGCAGTACGTC. The rearrangement joins TRBV6-1 to TRBJ2-7, with TRBD1 as a possible D gene (6 bases). With 10 bases removed from V and 6 bases from J, the gap between germline ends came to 19 bases. The CDR3 totals 13 residues. Germline CDR1 MNHNS, CDR2 SASEGT.

This chain joins TRBV6-1 and TRBJ1-2; 9 bases are shared with TRBD1. V trimming: 1 base; J trimming: 5 bases; junction bases outside the gene matches: 5. Germline V gene data show CDR1 as MNHNS and CDR2 as SASEGT. The CDR3 spans 15 residues. This chain's CDR3 is CASSEVTGGRYGYTF. The CDR3 DNA sequence: TGTGCCAGCAGTGAAGTGACAGGGGGTCGGTATGGCTACACCTTC.

The CDR3 DNA follows: TGTGCCAGCAGCCACTCTGGGCTAGCGGGTACCTACGAGCAGTACGTC. Translating it yields CASSHSGLAGTYEQYV. The chain couples TRBV5-8 to TRBJ2-7; 8 bases fit TRBD2. The trim removed 4 bases at V and 2 bases at J, leaving 11 bases unmatched. CDR1 and CDR2 (germline): SGHTS, YDEGEE. This CDR3 spans 16 amino acids.

The gene calls are TRBV7-6 and TRBJ2-4; 7 nucleotides align to TRBD1. V was clipped by 6 bases and J by 1 base; unmatched bases: 9. The CDR3 loop spans 16 amino acids. Germline V gene lookup returns CDR1 SGHVS and CDR2 FNYEAQ. CDR3 loop: CASRDYRGEAKNIQYF. In nucleotides, the CDR3 is TGTGCCAGCAGAGATTACAGGGGTGAGGCCAAAAACATTCAGTACTTC. The complete variable domain, with remaining parts taken from reference TRBV7-6 and TRBJ2-4, reads GAGVSQSPRYKVTKRGQDVALRCDPISGHVSLYWYRQALGQGPEFLTYFNYEAQQDKSGLPNDRFSAERPEGSISTLTIQRTEQRDSAMYRCASRDYRGEAKNIQYFGAGTRLSVL.

J is TRBJ1-5 and V is TRBV28; D ambiguous. V was shortened by 3 bases and J by 0 bases, with 9 bases between the two germline ends. CDR1 is MDHEN and CDR2 is SYDVKM in the germline V gene. This CDR3 region has 15 residues. As DNA, the CDR3 is TGTGCCAGCAGTTTGGCGCCCTATAGCAATCAGCCCCAGCATTTT. Protein sequence: CASSLAPYSNQPQHF.

DNA for the CDR3: TGTGCCAGCAGCTCCCGGACAGGTCAGGGTGGCTACACCTTC. This gives the protein CASSSRTGQGGYTF. The chain is built from TRBV7-9 and TRBJ1-2; 7 bases match TRBD1. V shed 4 bases and J 7 bases; nucleotides not matched to a gene: 9. The CDR3 is 14 residues long. Germline-derived CDR1 and CDR2 are SEHNR and FQNEAQ (reference sequence).

The gene calls are TRBV9 and TRBJ1-1; 7 positions agree with TRBD1. The CDR3 loop spans 16 amino acids. The V segment lost 3 bases and the J segment 4 bases; nucleotides outside the gene matches: 12. Germline CDR1 reads SGDLS; CDR2 reads YYNGEE. CDR3 sequence: CASSGGQTGSFTEAFF. The CDR3 region has the DNA TGTGCCAGCAGCGGGGGGCAGACAGGGTCATTCACTGAAGCTTTCTTT.

The chain recombines TRBV9 with TRBJ2-1; D unresolved. V lost 1 base and J lost 8, with 7 bases in between. The germline V gene has CDR1 SGDLS and CDR2 YYNGEE. The CDR3 loop spans 12 amino acids. CDR3: CASSVNPDEQFF. Here the CDR3 DNA reads TGTGCCAGCAGCGTAAACCCCGATGAGCAGTTCTTC.

V gene TRBV7-9 combines with J gene TRBJ2-7; maybe TRBD2 (5 bases). The V gene lost 5 bases and the J gene lost 3 bases, with 8 bases spanning the gap. The CDR3 sequence is 12 residues long. Per germline, CDR1 SEHNR and CDR2 FQNEAQ (reference sequence). Written as DNA, the CDR3 is TGTGCCAGCAGCGGCGGAGGCTACGAGCAGTACTTC. It is translated as CASSGGGYEQYF.

This chain joins TRBV30 and TRBJ2-7, with 11 bases lining up with TRBD1. The length of the CDR3 is 14 residues. V gave up 1 base and J gave up 5 bases; unmatched junction bases: 4. Germline V CDR1 and CDR2: GTSNPN, SVGIG (reference sequence). CDR3 residues: CAWSAGQGAHEQYF. The CDR3 nucleotides are TGTGCCTGGAGTGCTGGACAGGGGGCCCACGAGCAGTACTTC.

This clone was detected only once. The chain joins TRBV2 to TRBJ2-1; no firm D call. Trimming pared 5 bases from V and 0 bases from J, leaving 20 bases between. CDR1 and CDR2 (germline): SNHLY, FYNNEI. This CDR3 contains 18 residues. In nucleotides, the CDR3 is TGTGCCAGCAGTAGTAGATTAAGGGTGAAGAGCTCCTACAATGAGCAGTTCTTC. This encodes CASSSRLRVKSSYNEQFF.

This chain links TRBV12-5 with TRBJ2-2, with a possible D match to TRBD1 (7 bases). Germline V gives CDR1 LGHNT, CDR2 FRNRAP. This CDR3 contains 17 residues. V shed 1 base and J shed 2 bases, with 14 bases lying between them. CDR3 protein: CASGLDGGGANTGELFF. The CDR3 DNA is TGTGCTAGTGGTTTGGACGGAGGGGGCGCCAACACCGGGGAGCTGTTTTTT.

This clone was picked up one time. V and J are TRBV9 and TRBJ2-1; D may match TRBD1 or TRBD2 (5 bases each). CDR1 is SGDLS, CDR2 YYNGEE, per germline. V dropped 0 bases and J dropped 4 bases, with 8 bases sitting between them. The CDR3 has 14 amino acids. CDR3 nucleotides: TGTGCCAGCAGCGTAGGGGACGGGTACAATGAGCAGTTCTTC. It codes for CASSVGDGYNEQFF. The full variable domain, with the rest looked up from reference TRBV9 and TRBJ2-1, is DSGVTQTPKHLITATGQRVTLRCSPRSGDLSVYWYQQSLDQGLQFLIQYYNGEERAKGNILERFSAQQFPDLHSELNLSSLELGDSALYFCASSVGDGYNEQFFGPGTRLTVL.

A single count supports this clone. V usage is TRBV28 and J usage is TRBJ1-5, with D tentatively TRBD1 (5 bases). The CDR3 is made up of 14 amino acids. V was shortened by 7 bases and J by 9 bases, with 19 bases between the two germline ends. Germline CDR1 MDHEN, CDR2 SYDVKM. CDR3 amino acids: CASIRLSGPGPQHF. The CDR3 DNA sequence: TGTGCCAGCATAAGACTATCAGGGCCAGGGCCCCAGCATTTT.

The chain employs TRBV7-9 and TRBJ2-7; D not certain. The germline V and J ends were trimmed by 1 base and 4 bases, with 8 bases remaining between them. Germline V gives CDR1 SEHNR, CDR2 FQNEAQ (reference sequence). The CDR3 covers 13 residues. The CDR3 DNA reads as TGTGCCAGCAGCTTAGGGATAGGGTACGAGCAGTACTTC. Translated: CASSLGIGYEQYF.

The chain carries TRBV19 and TRBJ2-2; TRBD1 matches 8 bases. The germline V gene has CDR1 LNHDA and CDR2 SQIVND (reference sequence). The CDR3 loop spans 15 amino acids. Trimming took 4 bases from V and 7 from J; bases not matched to a gene: 8. The chain's CDR3 is CASSSWTGSSGELFF. CDR3 DNA sequence: TGTGCCAGTAGTAGCTGGACAGGGTCGAGCGGGGAGCTGTTTTTT.

CDR3 amino acids: CASSFRGGRGYTF. The CDR3 coding sequence is TGTGCCAGCAGCTTCCGAGGAGGGAGAGGCTACACCTTC. This sequence joins TRBV28 and TRBJ1-2; D remains unclear. CDR1 and CDR2 from the germline V gene are MDHEN and SYDVKM. V was pared by 6 bases and J by 8 bases, with 16 bases between. CDR3 length equals 13 residues.

The gene calls are TRBV28 and TRBJ1-6; 7 positions match TRBD1. The germline V gene encodes CDR1 MDHEN and CDR2 SYDVKM. Unmatched junction bases numbered 8, after V lost 6 bases and J lost 9 bases. The CDR3 is 14 residues long. As DNA, the CDR3 is TGTGCCAGCAGAGAGGGGGCAAGGAGTTCACCCCTCCACTTT. Amino acid sequence: CASREGARSSPLHF.

V gene TRBV11-2 combines with J gene TRBJ1-4; weak D call: TRBD1 (5 bases). Germline CDR1 SGHAT, CDR2 FQNNGV. The CDR3 runs to 14 residues. Between the trimmed V and J ends, which lost 5 bases and 13 bases, there was a span of 20 bases. CDR3 sequence reads: CASSVGTALEGLFF. The CDR3 region has the DNA TGTGCCAGCAGCGTTGGGACGGCGCTGGAGGGACTGTTTTTT. The whole variable domain, filled in from reference TRBV11-2 and TRBJ1-4, reads EAGVAQSPRYKIIEKRQSVAFWCNPISGHATLYWYQQILGQGPKLLIQFQNNGVVDDSQLPKDRFSAERLKGVDSTLKIQPAKLEDSAVYLCASSVGTALEGLFFGSGTQLSVL.

The chain combines TRBV28 with TRBJ1-1; D is undetermined. Germline CDR1 reads MDHEN; CDR2 reads SYDVKM. The V gene lost 5 bases and the J gene lost 5 bases, with 18 bases spanning the gap. This CDR3 is built from 15 residues. CDR3 sequence: CASSITRRARTEAFF. CDR3 nucleotide sequence: TGTGCCAGCAGTATCACTCGACGGGCGAGGACTGAAGCTTTCTTT.

The rearrangement joins TRBV6-1 to TRBJ2-3; 11 positions agree with TRBD2. This CDR3 is built from 16 residues. The J segment lost 5 bases and the V segment lost 4 bases, leaving 8 bases of the junction unmatched. CDR1 MNHNS and CDR2 SASEGT come from the germline V gene. CDR3 sequence (DNA): TGTGCCAGCAGTGCCTCCACCGGGACTAGCGGAGATACGCAGTATTTT. It specifies CASSASTGTSGDTQYF.

The chain joins TRBV11-3 to TRBJ2-1; TRBD1 or TRBD2 may be the D gene (5 bases each). Per the germline V gene, CDR1 is SGHNT and CDR2 is YENEEA. This CDR3 contains 16 residues. V was trimmed by 8 bases and J by 8 bases, leaving 25 bases between them. CDR3: CASSIGSPLGVDEQFF. The CDR3 DNA follows: TGTGCCAGCTCGATAGGGAGCCCTCTGGGGGTGGATGAGCAGTTCTTC.

The J gene is TRBJ2-1, the V gene TRBV6-6; D is possibly TRBD2 (5 bases). Trimming cost V 6 bases and J 1 base, with 16 bases left between them. Germline V gene data show CDR1 as MNHNY and CDR2 as SVGAGI (reference sequence). The CDR3 has 16 amino acids. CDR3: CASSPPGSLSYNEQFF. CDR3 in DNA: TGTGCCAGCAGCCCTCCGGGGAGCCTTTCCTACAATGAGCAGTTCTTC.

V and J are TRBV5-6 and TRBJ2-1, with D hard to call. Trimming shortened V by 8 bases and J by 2 bases, and 11 bases separated the two germline ends. The length of the CDR3 is 13 residues. CDR1 and CDR2 from the germline V gene are SGHDT and YYEEEE. This CDR3 reads CASLGNPYNEQFF. DNA for the CDR3: TGTGCCAGTCTGGGCAACCCCTACAATGAGCAGTTCTTC.